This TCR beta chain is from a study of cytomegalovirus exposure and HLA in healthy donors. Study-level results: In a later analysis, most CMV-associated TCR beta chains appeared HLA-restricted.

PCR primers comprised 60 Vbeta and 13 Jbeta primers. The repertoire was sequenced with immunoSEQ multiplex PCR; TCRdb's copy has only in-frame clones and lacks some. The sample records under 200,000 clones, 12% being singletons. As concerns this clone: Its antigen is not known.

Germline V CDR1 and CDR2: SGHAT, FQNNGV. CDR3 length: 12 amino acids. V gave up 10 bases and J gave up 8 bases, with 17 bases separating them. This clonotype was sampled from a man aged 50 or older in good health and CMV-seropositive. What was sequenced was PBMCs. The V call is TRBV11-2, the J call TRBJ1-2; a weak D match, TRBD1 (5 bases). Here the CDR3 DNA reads TGTGCCACCCTCAGGGAGGGTGGGGGCTACACCTTC. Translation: CATLREGGGYTF.